This T cell receptor beta chain stems from a study of blood T cell repertoires in COVID-19. Background on the study: Both acute and convalescent COVID-19 samples were obtained from the United States, Italy and Spain.

V lost 3 bases and J lost 7, with 9 bases in between. The CDR3 has 14 residues. Germline lookup yields CDR1 KGHDR and CDR2 SFDVKD. Under the authors' procedure: The assay estimated nucleated cells by amplifying reference gene primers. Produced via immunoSEQ multiplex PCR; TCRdb's table is partial and in-frame only. V, J and clone size were drawn from that table, and D and trimming were deduced from the DNA. Of roughly 80,000 clones listed, more than 65% are singletons. The source is a man aged 50 to 60 with acute or convalescent COVID-19. The chain couples TRBV24-1 to TRBJ1-6; the D gene is possibly TRBD1 (5 bases). Sequencing was done on a sample of peripheral blood. The CDR3 nucleotides read TGTGCCACCAGTGATGTCGGGGGGAATTCACCCCTCCACTTT. Its translation is CATSDVGGNSPLHF.